These 25 T cell receptor beta chains share one sample of origin, sequenced in a study of regulatory T cells in long-lasting Graves disease (dated by TCRdb to the early 2020s). The time point label corresponds to: persistent/refractory GD, antithyroid drugs over 5 years with positive TRAb. RNA was extracted from PBMCs in TRIzol for both TCR sequencing and RNA sequencing. Library creation used multiplex PCR. Sequencing instrument: Illumina HiSeq 4000. To build TCR beta libraries, CDR3 regions were amplified by Arm-PCR using iRepertoire HTBI primers. The public reads were reanalyzed by TCRdb: fastp trimming at Q25, MiXCR alignment, in-frame beta chains only. Each CDR3 protein gets just one entry, which takes the most common genes and DNA from the rows behind it. In all, the sample holds about 660,000 distinct CDR3 sequences, and about 30% of those were seen once. Roughly 46% of the sample rests with the top ten.

The source material was peripheral blood mononuclear cells (PBMCs), sampled when the disease was refractory, from a patient treated with antithyroid drugs. These receptors all stem from a female donor with Graves disease.

This clonotype has only a few counts. The CDR3 sequence is CAIGQGGTKTQYF. The CDR3 nucleotides read TGTGCCATTGGACAGGGGGGCACGAAGACCCAGTACTTC. The V gene is TRBV10-3, the J gene TRBJ2-5; 10 bases agree with TRBD1. CDR3 size: 13 residues. With 9 bases clipped from V and 6 bases from J, the junction kept 7 bases outside the gene matches. Germline V CDR1 and CDR2: ENHRY, SYGVKD.

The chain combines TRBV5-1 with TRBJ2-5; D is ambiguous. The end of the DNA aligns better with TRBJ2-1, so the J call may be wrong. Germline assignment: CDR1 SGHRS and CDR2 YFSETQ. This CDR3 has 15 residues. CDR3 amino acids: CASSLVASPVNEQFF. The CDR3 nucleotides read TGCGCCAGCAGCTTGGTGGCCTCCCCGGTCAATGAGCAGTTCTTC.

The CDR3 is CASSQKQGAPKNIQYF. The CDR3 coding sequence is TGTGCCAGCAGTCAAAAACAGGGGGCCCCCAAAAACATTCAGTACTTC. J is TRBJ2-4 and V is TRBV27, with 9 bases matching TRBD1. The CDR3 runs 16 residues. Germline CDR1 MNHEY, CDR2 SMNVEV (reference sequence). Trimming at V came to 5 bases and at J to 2 bases, leaving 7 bases not matched to a gene.

This clonotype has just a few counts. V usage is TRBV5-1 and J usage is TRBJ1-5; D not certain. Germline loops: CDR1 SGHRS, CDR2 YFSETQ. The CDR3 has 14 residues. The V gene lost 3 bases and the J gene lost 0 bases, with 7 bases spanning the gap. CDR3 loop: CASSSEGSNQPQHF. The CDR3, as DNA: TGCGCCAGCAGCTCCGAGGGTAGCAATCAGCCCCAGCATTTT. Together with reference TRBV5-1 and TRBJ1-5, the CDR3 gives the full variable domain: KAGVTQTPRYLIKTRGQQVTLSCSPISGHRSVSWYQQTPGQGLQFLFEYFSETQRNKGNFPGRFSGRQFSNSRSEMNVSTLELGDSALYLCASSSEGSNQPQHFGDGTRLSIL.

This clonotype was seen at least ten times. J is TRBJ2-5 and V is TRBV28; D assignment may be TRBD1 or TRBD2 (6 bases each). The germline gives CDR1 MDHEN, CDR2 SYDVKM. The V end was cut by 6 bases, the J end by 5 bases, with 13 bases between. CDR3 length equals 13 residues. CDR3 residues: CASSLGGRETQYF. CDR3 nucleotide sequence: TGTGCCAGCAGCTTAGGGGGGCGCGAGACCCAGTACTTC.

Only a few counts were recorded for this clonotype. The J gene is TRBJ1-2, the V gene TRBV6-9; TRBD1 might be the D (5 bases). CDR3 length equals 13 residues. In germline, CDR1 is MNHGY, CDR2 SVAAGI. The germline V and J ends were trimmed by 3 bases and 8 bases, with 13 bases remaining between them. CDR3 region: CASSYGAGGGYTF. DNA of the CDR3: TGTGCCAGCAGTTACGGGGCAGGAGGCGGCTACACCTTC.

This chain connects TRBV6-1 to TRBJ1-2; the D is unclear. Trimming took off 7 bases at V and 7 bases at J, with 22 bases between the two ends. Germline V CDR1 and CDR2: MNHNS, SASEGT. The CDR3 runs 15 residues. The CDR3 DNA reads TGTGCCAGCACGGAGACTTTGACACAACGGGGTGGCTACACCTTC. Amino acid sequence: CASTETLTQRGGYTF.

The rearrangement uses TRBV9 and TRBJ2-7; D is unresolved. This CDR3 has 14 amino acids. Germline V gives CDR1 SGDLS, CDR2 YYNGEE. Trimming stripped 2 bases from V and 2 bases from J, with 11 bases between. The CDR3 DNA is TGTGCCAGCAGCGTTTCGGAAATTCCCTACGAGCAGTACTTC. Amino acids: CASSVSEIPYEQYF.

Only one count was recorded for this clonotype. CDR3 region: CASKQGEINQPQHF. As DNA, the CDR3 is TGTGCCAGCAAACAGGGGGAGATCAATCAGCCCCAGCATTTT. The chain uses TRBV28 and TRBJ1-5; the match to TRBD1 covers 8 bases. The V segment lost 7 bases and the J segment 3 bases; nucleotides outside the gene matches: 5. CDR1 is MDHEN, CDR2 SYDVKM, per germline. The CDR3 is 14 residues long. The whole variable domain, remainder taken from reference TRBV28 and TRBJ1-5, is DVKVTQSSRYLVKRTGEKVFLECVQDMDHENMFWYRQDPGLGLRLIYFSYDVKMKEKGDIPEGYSVSREKKERFSLILESASTNQTSMYLCASKQGEINQPQHFGDGTRLSIL.

This clonotype was detected many times. The chain carries TRBV9 and TRBJ2-5; the D gene is possibly TRBD2 (5 bases). Germline lookup yields CDR1 SGDLS and CDR2 YYNGEE. Trimming shortened V by 0 bases and J by 5 bases, and 14 bases separated the two germline ends. CDR3 length equals 15 residues. The chain's CDR3 is CASSVVAARGETQYF. The CDR3 nucleotides read TGTGCCAGCAGCGTAGTAGCAGCCCGAGGGGAGACCCAGTACTTC.

The rearrangement joins TRBV30 to TRBJ1-4; D uncertain. Germline V CDR1 and CDR2: GTSNPN, SVGIG (reference sequence). Trimming shortened V by 5 bases and J by 6 bases, and 7 bases separated the two germline ends. This CDR3 is 11 amino acids long. CDR3 amino acids: CAWEDDEKLFF. The CDR3 DNA reads TGTGCCTGGGAGGATGATGAAAAACTGTTTTTT.

Many counts were recorded for this clonotype. This chain uses TRBV6-5 with TRBJ1-4, with no clear D. Germline CDR1 is MNHEY and CDR2 is SVGAGI. The CDR3 is 14 amino acids. The V gene lost 2 bases and the J gene lost 5 bases, with 9 bases spanning the gap. CDR3 DNA sequence: TGTGCCAGCAGTTACGTCGGTACCAATGAAAAACTGTTTTTT. This sequence encodes CASSYVGTNEKLFF.

The chain employs TRBV6-5 and TRBJ1-6; possible D gene TRBD1, 5 bases. From germline, CDR1 is MNHEY and CDR2 SVGAGI. There are 16 residues in the CDR3. V lost 4 bases and J 8 bases, leaving 18 bases between the germline ends. In nucleotides, the CDR3 is TGTGCCAGCAGTTTTTCGGTCCCAGGGAAGGATTCACCCCTCCACTTT. Translation gives CASSFSVPGKDSPLHF.

The V and J genes are TRBV5-4 and TRBJ2-3, with TRBD2 matching 10 bases. Trimming removed 1 base from V and 5 bases from J; junction bases left unmatched: 13. This CDR3 region has 18 residues. Germline loops: CDR1 SGHNT, CDR2 YYREEE (reference sequence). The CDR3 loop reads CASSLYMGLAGEGDTQYF. The CDR3 nucleotides read TGTGCCAGCAGCTTGTATATGGGGCTAGCGGGAGAGGGAGATACGCAGTATTTT.

The V call is TRBV6-1, the J call TRBJ2-2; D is unresolved. Germline V gives CDR1 MNHNS, CDR2 SASEGT. This CDR3 comprises 16 residues. With 1 base removed from V and 2 bases from J, the gap between germline ends came to 11 bases. The CDR3 DNA reads TGTGCCAGCAGTGAAGTTGTCACTCTTAACACCGGGGAGCTGTTTTTT. The encoded protein is CASSEVVTLNTGELFF.

This clonotype was picked up a small number of times. The chain combines TRBV29-1 with TRBJ1-1; no firm D call. Germline CDR1 reads SQVTM; CDR2 reads ANQGSEA. Trimming removed 1 base at V and 1 base at J, with 7 bases between. CDR3 length: 13 amino acids. The CDR3 bases are TGCAGCGTTGAAGCCCCGGGGAACACTGAAGCTTTCTTT. This sequence encodes CSVEAPGNTEAFF.

On this clonotype: Relative to the germline gene, one junction end is altered; a read error may explain this. V is TRBV10-3 and J is TRBJ2-5; no definite D call. CDR1 is ENHRY, CDR2 SYGVKD, per germline. The CDR3 has 12 residues. CDR3 nucleotides: TGTGCCATCAGCGACTTTGTGCAGGTCCCTCGGTTC. Translation: CAISDFVQVPRF.

The J gene is TRBJ1-1, the V gene TRBV5-1; no firm D call. Germline V gives CDR1 SGHRS, CDR2 YFSETQ. The ends were cut back, 1 base at V and 3 bases at J, with 10 bases in the middle. The CDR3 runs to 14 residues. The CDR3 loop reads CASSLKAADTEAFF. CDR3 DNA: TGCGCCAGCAGCTTGAAGGCAGCAGACACTGAAGCTTTCTTT.

This clonotype was counted only a few times. The chain has TRBV20-1 and TRBJ1-1; D is unclear. V gave up 2 bases and J gave up 4 bases, with 11 bases separating them. The germline CDR1 and CDR2 sequences are DFQATT and SNEGSKA (reference sequence). This CDR3 has 13 residues. The CDR3 DNA follows: TGCAGTGCTAGATTCCGGCGGGGCACTGAAGCTTTCTTT. It yields the protein CSARFRRGTEAFF.

The chain couples TRBV5-4 to TRBJ2-5, with D perhaps matching TRBD1 (5 bases). Between the trimmed V and J ends, which lost 1 base and 1 base, there was a span of 11 bases. CDR3 size: 15 residues. CDR1 is SGHNT, CDR2 YYREEE, per germline (reference sequence). As DNA, the CDR3 is TGTGCCAGCAGCTTGAATAGGGGATTCCAAGAGACCCAGTACTTC. Its translation: CASSLNRGFQETQYF.

This clonotype turned up a few times. The genes are TRBV12-3 or TRBV12-4 and TRBJ2-5; 9 bases align to TRBD2. This CDR3 comprises 16 residues. The J segment lost 5 bases and the V segment lost 5 bases, leaving 12 bases of the junction unmatched. Here the CDR3 reads CASSRGGGRALETQYF. In DNA form, the CDR3 reads TGTGCCAGCAGTCGAGGGGGCGGGAGGGCCCTCGAGACCCAGTACTTC.

This clonotype was observed many times. V is TRBV12-3 or TRBV12-4 and J is TRBJ2-7, with unresolved D. The V and J ends lost 2 bases and 5 bases respectively, with 4 bases between them. This CDR3 comprises 11 residues. CDR3 sequence (DNA): TGTGCCAGCAGTTTAAAACACGAGCAGTACTTC. This gives the protein CASSLKHEQYF.

This clonotype appeared a few times. This chain uses TRBV19 with TRBJ2-7; no firm D call. CDR1 is LNHDA, CDR2 SQIVND, per germline (reference sequence). This CDR3 has 14 residues. Trimming cost V 5 bases and J 2 bases, with 13 bases left between them. This CDR3 is CASSVASSPYEQYF. CDR3 bases: TGTGCCAGTAGTGTGGCCAGTTCCCCCTACGAGCAGTACTTC.

The table lists this clonotype with many counts. The rearrangement links TRBV11-2 to TRBJ1-1; no firm D call. Germline CDR1 SGHAT, CDR2 FQNNGV. V was cut by 5 bases and J by 1 base, with 11 bases left in between. This CDR3 comprises 14 residues. In DNA, the CDR3 is TGTGCCAGCAGCCTACGACTGAGGAACACTGAAGCTTTCTTT. Its translation is CASSLRLRNTEAFF.

In this sample, this clonotype turned up a few times. The V gene is TRBV20-1, the J gene TRBJ1-5; D perhaps matches TRBD1 (6 bases). Germline-derived CDR1 and CDR2 are DFQATT and SNEGSKA (reference sequence). V lost 0 bases and J lost 3, with 18 bases in between. The CDR3 has 17 amino acids. As DNA, the CDR3 is TGCAGTGCTAGAGATCGGGACACGGGGAATTTCAATCAGCCCCAGCATTTT. Translating gives CSARDRDTGNFNQPQHF.